One sample yielded the 11 T cell receptor beta chains listed below, sequenced in a study of post-analysis software for immune sequencing data. These receptors' targets are unknown. Overall study results and limits: Relative to controls, patients had a few TRBV segments at higher frequency, with TRBV5-6, TRBV5-1 and TRBV20-1 among these.

Unique molecular identifiers were carried by the TCR beta cDNA libraries. One entry per CDR3 protein, called by TCRdb with MiXCR from the PCR reads. The table shows hundreds of thousands of distinct CDR3 sequences, with roughly 45% occurring only once. Specimen: blood. The receptors derive from a girl aged 5 to 17 with multiple sclerosis.

The chain joins TRBV6-5 to TRBJ2-5; no reliable D call. The end of the DNA aligns better with TRBJ2-7, so the J call may be wrong. The CDR3 runs 11 residues. The V gene's germline CDR1 is MNHEY and CDR2 SVGAGI. In DNA, the CDR3 is TGTGCCAGCGGGCAAAGGAACGAGCAGTACTTC. It codes for CASGQRNEQYF.

The CDR3 DNA follows: TGTGCCAGCAGTGAAGGGCGTTGGGGGGGAACAGATACGCAGTATTTT. It encodes CASSEGRWGGTDTQYF. The chain combines TRBV6-1 with TRBJ2-3; 7 bases agree with TRBD2. After removal of 1 base from V and 3 bases from J, the junction contained 7 bases not matched to a gene. This CDR3 has 16 residues. Germline V gives CDR1 MNHNS, CDR2 SASEGT.

The V and J genes are TRBV10-3 and TRBJ2-4; 7 bases align to TRBD2. Germline V gene sequence: CDR1 ENHRY, CDR2 SYGVKD. The CDR3 runs 15 residues. With 0 bases clipped from V and 13 bases from J, the junction kept 12 bases outside the gene matches. This CDR3 reads CAISESAGAASEQYF. The CDR3 bases are TGTGCCATCAGTGAGTCCGCGGGAGCGGCCAGTGAGCAGTACTTC.

This chain uses TRBV5-1 with TRBJ2-7, with D perhaps being TRBD1 or TRBD2 (5 bases each). The CDR3 length is 15 residues. Germline loops: CDR1 SGHRS, CDR2 YFSETQ. V was trimmed by 5 bases and J by 6 bases, leaving 21 bases between them. The CDR3 spells CASRDVGERSSEQYF. Written as DNA, the CDR3 is TGCGCCAGCAGGGATGTGGGGGAACGGTCTTCCGAGCAGTACTTC.

The chain combines TRBV2 with TRBJ2-5; the D gene could be TRBD1 or TRBD2 (5 bases each). Trimming pared 7 bases from V and 1 base from J, leaving 10 bases between. Germline lookup yields CDR1 SNHLY and CDR2 FYNNEI. The CDR3 is 13 amino acids. For the CDR3, the DNA is TGTGCCAGCACCGGGGCGGCCCAAGAGACCCAGTACTTC. It codes for CASTGAAQETQYF.

The chain joins TRBV20-1 to TRBJ2-7; 10 bases line up with TRBD2. J was trimmed by 4 bases and V by 0 bases; bases with no gene match: 9. Germline CDR1 and CDR2: DFQATT and SNEGSKA (reference sequence). The CDR3 is 16 amino acids. For the CDR3, the DNA is TGCAGTGCTAGAGATTATATAGCTAGCGGGAGTTACGAGCAGTACTTC. Translated, it gives CSARDYIASGSYEQYF.

This clonotype was picked up a small number of times. The rearrangement links TRBV11-1 to TRBJ2-3; D may be TRBD2 (5 bases). CDR3 length: 14 residues. The germline gives CDR1 SGHAT, CDR2 FQDESV (reference sequence). V gave up 1 base and J gave up 11 bases, with 16 bases separating them. Written as DNA, the CDR3 is TGTGCCAGCAGCTTAGGGGAGATACGAGGAGGGCAGTATTTT. As protein: CASSLGEIRGGQYF. Complete variable domain (other parts from reference TRBV11-1 and TRBJ2-3): EAEVAQSPRYKITEKSQAVAFWCDPISGHATLYWYRQILGQGPELLVQFQDESVVDDSQLPKDRFSAERLKGVDSTLKIQPAELGDSAMYLCASSLGEIRGGQYFGPGTRLTVL.

The V and J genes are TRBV4-2 and TRBJ2-1, with a possible D match to TRBD2 (5 bases). The germline CDR1 and CDR2 sequences are LGHNA and YNFKEQ. V was cut by 1 base and J by 2 bases, with 9 bases left in between. The CDR3 consists of 15 residues. The CDR3 bases are TGTGCCAGCAGCCAAGTCGTACTAGCCTACAATGAGCAGTTCTTC. It yields the protein CASSQVVLAYNEQFF.

This clonotype was found a few times. The J gene is TRBJ1-4, the V gene TRBV27; D unresolved. From germline, CDR1 is MNHEY and CDR2 SMNVEV (reference sequence). V shed 6 bases and J shed 5 bases, with 13 bases lying between them. The CDR3 is made up of 14 amino acids. The CDR3: CASSQPRANEKLFF. CDR3 nucleotide sequence: TGTGCCAGCAGCCAACCACGGGCCAATGAAAAACTGTTTTTT. The variable domain in full, completed from reference TRBV27 and TRBJ1-4, reads EAQVTQNPRYLITVTGKKLTVTCSQNMNHEYMSWYRQDPGLGLRQIYYSMNVEVTDKGDVPEGYKVSRKEKRNFPLILESPSPNQTSLYFCASSQPRANEKLFFGSGTQLSVL.

The chain couples TRBV6-9 to TRBJ1-5; tentatively, D is TRBD1 (6 bases). V was trimmed by 11 bases and J by 3 bases, leaving 17 bases between them. The CDR3 runs 14 residues. Germline loops: CDR1 MNHGY, CDR2 SVAAGI. CDR3 coding DNA: TGTGCCGCACACCGGGACACGGTCAATCAGCCCCAGCATTTT. Amino acid sequence: CAAHRDTVNQPQHF.

This clonotype was seen a single time. One end of the junction fails to match germline, which may point to a read error. The chain couples TRBV27 to TRBJ2-7; 10 positions match TRBD2. CDR3 size: 17 residues. In germline, CDR1 is MNHEY, CDR2 SMNVEV (reference sequence). The CDR3 nucleotides read TGTGCCAGCAGCTTATCCCCGGGGACTAGCGTCTCCTACGAGCAGTACTTC. It codes for CASSLSPGTSVSYEQYF.